This entry features one T cell receptor (beta chain) sequence. What antigen it recognizes has not been identified. No per-base quality is available; no much larger clone lies one base away. Healthy HIV-negative adults with no recently reported acute infections or vaccinations were included as donors. All donors were Caucasian adults living in Nashville, Tennessee, USA. For unsorted samples, about 85 million PBMCs were counted and genomic DNA was extracted with the QIAamp DNA Blood Mini kit. Blood was obtained by leukapheresis, after which PBMCs were separated by Ficoll-Histopaque density gradient centrifugation and cryopreserved in liquid nitrogen vapor phase. Trimming at the junction amounts to 0 bases on V and 0 bases on J, and the germline ends lie 10 bases apart. The CDR3 starts with the cysteine, ends with the phenylalanine, and has 16 residues. The DNA shown is the 48-base CDR3, in frame from base 1. The germline V gene gives CDR1 as MGHDK and CDR2 as SYGVNS.

This entry comes from a study of shared clonotypes between healthy human individuals (dated by TCRdb to between 2020 and 2021). Study-wide context: The cohort comprised a couple of women and a few men aged 18 to 49 years. Between about 0.94 and 10 billion PBMCs per donor were obtained by leukapheresis. Blood TCR repertoires of five healthy adults were deeply sequenced to estimate repertoire size and the extent of clonotype sharing between individuals. To increase sequencing depth and limit assay-specific biases, different laboratories used diverse techniques to prepare libraries and sequence TCR repertoires.

Using the deep immunoSEQ assay, multiplex PCR amplified TCR CDR3 regions from genomic DNA. For each cell subset, the extracted genomic DNA was distributed evenly across all wells of several immunoSEQ 96-well plates, and each plate served as one replicate. For unsorted PBMC, around 0.3 ug genomic DNA, equal to 30,000 or so T cell genomes, was loaded into each replicate PCR. Genomic DNA from unsorted PBMC was sequenced over ten immunoSEQ deep assay plates. Purified libraries were quantified with a Qubit 3.0 fluorometer, sized on a Bioanalyzer 2100, and re-quantified with the KAPA Library Quantification kit. Each immunoSEQ 96-well plate was sequenced on its own single-read 150-cycle Illumina NextSeq 550 flow cell. On the study's bioinformatics: Because only junctional sequences without quality scores were contained in the immunoSEQ output, filtering matching that applied to full-length reads could not be performed. Sequences were annotated with PyIR, a Python wrapper for IgBLAST v1.9, using IMGT germline references to assign V/J genes and CDR3. Reads were removed for weak V/J assignments (E-value above 1e-6), missing CDR3, stop codons, out-of-frame junctions, or ambiguous translated residues. V3J clonotypes were defined as sequences sharing an identical inferred V gene, J gene, and CDR3 amino acid sequence. The percentage overlap between two repertoires was calculated by dividing the number of shared unique clonotypes by the size of the smaller repertoire. Repertoire richness was assessed with RTK rarefaction, the Chao1 estimator, and Recon v2.1 estimates of unobserved clonotypes. TCRdb took over this immuneACCESS table, retaining in-frame rearrangements with V and J assigned. Such tables are incomplete; in checked studies, under half of the missing clones stem from an unresolved V gene, and the remainder is unexplained. The V and J calls and clone size are taken from that table; D and trimming were inferred from the DNA. For this sample the table gives around 500,000 clones, of which approximately 80% were detected only once. The ten largest clones capture over 10% of the sample.

The paper's findings and limits, for the study overall: Because the study included a small number of donors, the genetic and exposure-history diversity represented was limited. Sampling was limited to blood, and TCR repertoires in tissue likely differ from TCR repertoires in blood. Pairwise subsampling led to the expectation that sequencing depth would affect the degree of clonotype sharing among donors.

The TCR comes from a woman aged 40 to 49 in good health. Some clones in this sample may be carry-over from other donors' samples. Material: PBMCs. The V gene is TRBV25-1 and the J gene is TRBJ2-3, with the D gene not clear enough to name. The CDR3 loop reads CASSEYGSDSTDTQYF. The sequenced DNA is TGTGCCAGCAGTGAATACGGCAGTGATAGCACAGATACGCAGTATTTT.